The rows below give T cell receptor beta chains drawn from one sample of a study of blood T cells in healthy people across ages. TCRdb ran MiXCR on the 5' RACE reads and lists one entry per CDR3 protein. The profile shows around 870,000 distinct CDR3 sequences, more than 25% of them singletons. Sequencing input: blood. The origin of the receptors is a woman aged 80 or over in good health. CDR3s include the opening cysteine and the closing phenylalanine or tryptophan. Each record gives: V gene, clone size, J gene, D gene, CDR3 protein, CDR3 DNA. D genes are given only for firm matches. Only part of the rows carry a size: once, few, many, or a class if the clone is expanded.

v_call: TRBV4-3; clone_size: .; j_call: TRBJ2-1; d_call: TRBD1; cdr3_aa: CASSQEGTGGYEQFF; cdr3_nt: TGCGCCAGCAGCCAAGAGGGGACAGGGGGCTATGAGCAGTTCTTC
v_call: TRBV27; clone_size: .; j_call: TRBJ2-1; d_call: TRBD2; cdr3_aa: CASLPTSGLYNEQFF; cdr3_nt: TGTGCCAGCCTCCCCACTAGCGGGTTGTACAATGAGCAGTTCTTC
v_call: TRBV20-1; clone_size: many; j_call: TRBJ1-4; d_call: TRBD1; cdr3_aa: CSAVAGGLDEKLFF; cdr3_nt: TGCAGTGCCGTAGCAGGGGGCCTGGATGAAAAACTGTTTTTT
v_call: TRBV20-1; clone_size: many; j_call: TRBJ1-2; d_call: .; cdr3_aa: CSASGKLYGYTF; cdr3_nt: TGCAGTGCTAGTGGCAAGTTGTATGGCTACACCTTC
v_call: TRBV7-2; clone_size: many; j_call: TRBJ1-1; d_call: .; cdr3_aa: CASSLFFGNTEAFF; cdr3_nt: TGTGCCAGCAGCTTGTTTTTCGGGAACACTGAAGCTTTCTTT
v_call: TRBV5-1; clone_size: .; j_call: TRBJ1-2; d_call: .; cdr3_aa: CASSRTEAGLDWGGYTF; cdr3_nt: TGCGCCAGCAGCCGAACCGAGGCAGGACTTGATTGGGGTGGCTACACCTTC
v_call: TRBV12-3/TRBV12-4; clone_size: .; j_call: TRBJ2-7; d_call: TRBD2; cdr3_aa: CASSLGRGREQYF; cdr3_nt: TGTGCCAGCAGTTTAGGGCGGGGGAGAGAGCAGTACTTC
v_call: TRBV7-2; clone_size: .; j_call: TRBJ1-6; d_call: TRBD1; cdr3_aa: CASSSGGNNSPLHF; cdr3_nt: TGTGCCAGCAGTTCAGGGGGCAATAATTCACCCCTCCACTTT
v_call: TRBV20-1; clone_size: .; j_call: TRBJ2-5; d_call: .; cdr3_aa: CSTRDGGTQETQYF; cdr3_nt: TGCAGTACTAGAGATGGGGGCACCCAAGAGACCCAGTACTTC
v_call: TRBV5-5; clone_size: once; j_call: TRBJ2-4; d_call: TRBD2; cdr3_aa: CASSFGLVGGATKNIQYF; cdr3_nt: TGTGCCAGCAGCTTCGGACTAGTGGGGGGTGCTACCAAAAACATTCAGTACTTC
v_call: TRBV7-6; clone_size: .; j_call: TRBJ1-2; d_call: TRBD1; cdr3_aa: CASGARTGGLANYGYAF; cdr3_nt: TGTGCCAGCGGCGCCAGGACAGGGGGCTTAGCTAACTATGGCTACGCCTTC
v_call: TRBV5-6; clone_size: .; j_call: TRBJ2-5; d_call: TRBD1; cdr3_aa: CASSLGTGGTYVRYF; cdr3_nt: TGTGCCAGCAGCTTAGGGACAGGGGGAACCTACGTGAGGTACTTC
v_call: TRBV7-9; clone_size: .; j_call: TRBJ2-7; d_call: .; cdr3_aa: CASTLRGGTQPYEQYF; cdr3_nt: TGTGCCAGCACGCTTAGGGGAGGCACTCAACCCTACGAGCAGTACTTC
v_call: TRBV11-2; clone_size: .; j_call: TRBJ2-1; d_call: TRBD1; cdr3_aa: CASSSDRVGNNEQFF; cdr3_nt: TGTGCCAGCAGCTCTGACAGGGTCGGGAACAATGAGCAGTTCTTC
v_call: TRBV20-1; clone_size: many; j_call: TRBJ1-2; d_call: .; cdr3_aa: CSASRGGYEGGYTF; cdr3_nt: TGCAGTGCTAGTCGCGGGGGCTATGAGGGTGGCTACACCTTC
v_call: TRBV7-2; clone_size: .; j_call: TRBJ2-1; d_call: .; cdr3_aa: CASSLGLSKEQFF; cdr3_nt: TGTGCCAGCAGCCTCGGACTCTCCAAGGAGCAGTTCTTC
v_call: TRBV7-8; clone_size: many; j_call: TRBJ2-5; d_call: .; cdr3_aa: CASSPQTITLTGRETQYF; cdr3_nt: TGTGCCAGCAGCCCGCAGACCATCACTCTGACTGGGAGGGAGACCCAGTACTTC
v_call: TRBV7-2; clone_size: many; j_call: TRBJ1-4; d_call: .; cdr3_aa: CASSSDSSNEKLFF; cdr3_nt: TGTGCCAGCAGCTCTGACAGCTCTAATGAAAAACTGTTTTTT
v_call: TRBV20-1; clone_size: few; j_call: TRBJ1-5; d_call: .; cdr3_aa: CSVYRSNQPQHF; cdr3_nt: TGCAGTGTATACAGAAGCAATCAGCCCCAGCATTTT
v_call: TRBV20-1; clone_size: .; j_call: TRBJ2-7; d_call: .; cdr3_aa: CRARASVRYEQYF; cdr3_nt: TGCAGGGCCCGAGCGTCGGTCCGCTACGAGCAGTACTTC
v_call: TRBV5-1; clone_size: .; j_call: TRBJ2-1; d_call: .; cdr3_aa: CASSLVRDHEQFF; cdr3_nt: TGCGCCAGCAGCTTGGTTCGGGATCATGAGCAGTTCTTC
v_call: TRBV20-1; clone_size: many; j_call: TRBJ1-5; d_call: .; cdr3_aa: CSAFPTSGNQPQHF; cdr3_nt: TGCAGTGCCTTTCCAACCTCAGGGAACCAGCCCCAGCATTTT
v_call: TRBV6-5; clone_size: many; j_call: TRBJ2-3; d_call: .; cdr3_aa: CASVAERGGDTQYF; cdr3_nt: TGTGCCAGCGTCGCTGAGAGGGGGGGCGATACGCAGTATTTT
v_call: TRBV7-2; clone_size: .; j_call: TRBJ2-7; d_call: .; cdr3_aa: CASSFGTGNYNEQYF; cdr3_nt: TGTGCCAGCAGCTTTGGGACGGGGAACTACAATGAGCAGTACTTC
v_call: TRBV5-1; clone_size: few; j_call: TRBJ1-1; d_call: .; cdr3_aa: CASSLAGPLANTEAFF; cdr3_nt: TGCGCCAGCAGCTTGGCTGGCCCTTTGGCGAACACTGAAGCTTTCTTT
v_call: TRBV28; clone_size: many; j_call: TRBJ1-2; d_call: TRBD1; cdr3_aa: CASSLLGTDNYGYTF; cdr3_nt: TGTGCCAGCAGTTTACTTGGGACAGACAACTATGGCTACACCTTC
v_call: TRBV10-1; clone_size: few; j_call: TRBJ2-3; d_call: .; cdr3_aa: CASSKRTTGRDIDTQYF; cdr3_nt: TGCGCCAGCAGTAAAAGGACGACAGGGAGGGATATCGATACGCAGTATTTT
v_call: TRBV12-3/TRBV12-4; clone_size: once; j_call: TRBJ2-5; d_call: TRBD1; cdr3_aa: CASSWDSRETQYF; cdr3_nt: TGTGCCAGCAGTTGGGACAGCCGAGAGACCCAGTACTTC
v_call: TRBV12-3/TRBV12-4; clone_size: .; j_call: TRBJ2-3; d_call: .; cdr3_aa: CASSFGGSADAQYF; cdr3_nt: TGTGCCAGCAGTTTTGGGGGGAGCGCAGATGCGCAGTATTTT
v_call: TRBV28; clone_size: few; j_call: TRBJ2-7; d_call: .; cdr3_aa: CASSLWEYEQYF; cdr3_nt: TGTGCCAGCAGTTTATGGGAGTACGAGCAGTACTTC
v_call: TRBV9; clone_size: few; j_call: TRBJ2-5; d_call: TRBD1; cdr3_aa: CASSTQGAWETQYF; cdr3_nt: TGTGCCAGCAGCACCCAGGGGGCCTGGGAGACCCAGTACTTC
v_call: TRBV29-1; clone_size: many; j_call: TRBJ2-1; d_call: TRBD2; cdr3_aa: CSVADAGGREFF; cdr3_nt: TGCAGCGTTGCTGATGCGGGGGGGAGGGAGTTCTTC
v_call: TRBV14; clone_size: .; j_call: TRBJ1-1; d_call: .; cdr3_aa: CASSNRLPGSNTEAFF; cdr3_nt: TGTGCCAGCAGCAACAGACTTCCGGGGTCGAACACTGAAGCTTTCTTT
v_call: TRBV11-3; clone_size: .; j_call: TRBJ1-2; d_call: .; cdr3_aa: CASSPAEAYGYTF; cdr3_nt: TGTGCCAGCAGCCCTGCCGAAGCGTATGGCTACACCTTC
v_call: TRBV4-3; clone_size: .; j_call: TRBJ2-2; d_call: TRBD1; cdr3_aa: CASSPGTGYFTGELFF; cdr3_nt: TGCGCCAGCAGCCCGGGGACAGGGTATTTCACCGGGGAGCTGTTTTTT
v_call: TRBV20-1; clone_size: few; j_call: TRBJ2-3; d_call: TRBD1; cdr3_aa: CSARGQGAPTDTQYF; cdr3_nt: TGCAGTGCTAGAGGGCAGGGGGCCCCCACAGATACGCAGTATTTT
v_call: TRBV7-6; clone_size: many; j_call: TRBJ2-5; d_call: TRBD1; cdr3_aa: CASSSQSGTGYQVAQYF; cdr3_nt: TGTGCCAGCAGCTCGCAATCAGGGACAGGGTATCAAGTGGCCCAGTACTTC
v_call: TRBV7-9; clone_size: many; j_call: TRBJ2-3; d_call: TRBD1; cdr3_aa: CASSTRQGLPTDTQYF; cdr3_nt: TGTGCCAGCAGCACGAGACAGGGGTTGCCCACAGATACGCAGTATTTT
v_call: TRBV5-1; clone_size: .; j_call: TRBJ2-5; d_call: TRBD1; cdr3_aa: CASSPGTGTEETQYF; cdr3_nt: TGCGCCAGCAGCCCAGGGACAGGGACGGAGGAGACCCAGTACTTC
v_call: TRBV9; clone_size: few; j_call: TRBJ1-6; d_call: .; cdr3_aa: CASSVVAQGHSPLHF; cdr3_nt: TGTGCCAGCAGCGTAGTGGCCCAGGGCCATTCACCCCTCCACTTT
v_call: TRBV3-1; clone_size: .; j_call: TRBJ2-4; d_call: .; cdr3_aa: CASSRTGTKNIQYF; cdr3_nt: TGTGCCAGCAGCCGTACAGGGACCAAAAACATTCAGTACTTC
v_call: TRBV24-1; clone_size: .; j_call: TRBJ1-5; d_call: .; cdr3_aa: CATSDVETATYSNQPQHF; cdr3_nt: TGTGCCACCAGTGATGTGGAGACAGCCACTTATAGCAATCAGCCCCAGCATTTT
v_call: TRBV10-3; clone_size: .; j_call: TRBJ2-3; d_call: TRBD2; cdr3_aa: CAIGLAGADTQYF; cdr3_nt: TGTGCCATCGGGTTAGCGGGGGCAGATACGCAGTATTTT
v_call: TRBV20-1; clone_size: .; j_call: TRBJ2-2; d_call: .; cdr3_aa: CSAREGLIAGELFF; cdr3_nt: TGCAGTGCTAGAGAGGGACTCATTGCCGGGGAGCTGTTTTTT
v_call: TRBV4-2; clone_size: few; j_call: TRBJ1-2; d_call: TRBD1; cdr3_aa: CASSGGSDRRSPGYYGYTF; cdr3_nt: TGTGCCAGCAGCGGAGGATCGGACAGGCGTTCCCCAGGGTACTATGGCTACACCTTC
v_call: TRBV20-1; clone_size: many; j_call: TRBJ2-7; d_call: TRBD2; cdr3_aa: CSARELAGSLTYEQYF; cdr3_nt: TGCAGTGCTAGAGAACTAGCGGGGAGTCTTACCTACGAGCAGTACTTC
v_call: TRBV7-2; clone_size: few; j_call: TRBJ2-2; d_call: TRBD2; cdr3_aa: CASSLTPTSGVSDTGELFF; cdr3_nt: TGTGCCAGCAGCTTAACGCCGACTAGCGGGGTGAGCGACACCGGGGAGCTGTTTTTT
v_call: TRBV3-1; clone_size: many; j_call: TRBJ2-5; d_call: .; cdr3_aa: CASSQGGTAQETQYF; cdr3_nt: TGTGCCAGCAGCCAGGGAGGGACAGCGCAAGAGACCCAGTACTTC
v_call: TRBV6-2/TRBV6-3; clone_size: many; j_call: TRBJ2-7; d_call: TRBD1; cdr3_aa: CASSTNRGSYEQYF; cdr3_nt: TGTGCCAGCAGTACAAACAGGGGGTCCTACGAGCAGTACTTC
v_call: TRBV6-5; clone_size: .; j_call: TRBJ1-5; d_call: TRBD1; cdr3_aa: CASRLTGGASQPQHF; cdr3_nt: TGTGCCAGCAGACTGACAGGGGGCGCGAGTCAGCCCCAGCATTTT
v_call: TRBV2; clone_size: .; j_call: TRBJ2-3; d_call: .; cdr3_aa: CASSSPDLTDTQYF; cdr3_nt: TGTGCCAGCAGTTCGCCGGACCTCACAGATACGCAGTATTTT
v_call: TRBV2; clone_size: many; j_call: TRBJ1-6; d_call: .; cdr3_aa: CASSEIGGAASYNSPLHF; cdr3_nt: TGTGCCAGCAGTGAAATTGGCGGGGCGGCCTCCTATAATTCACCCCTCCACTTT
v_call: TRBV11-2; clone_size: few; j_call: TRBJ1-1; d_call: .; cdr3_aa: CASSLVSDTEAFF; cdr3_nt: TGTGCCAGCAGCTTAGTGTCCGACACTGAAGCTTTCTTT
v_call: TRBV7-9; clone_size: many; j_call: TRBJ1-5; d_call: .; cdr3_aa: CASSLGTQLGNQPQHF; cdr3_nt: TGTGCCAGCAGCTTAGGCACCCAACTAGGCAATCAGCCCCAGCATTTT
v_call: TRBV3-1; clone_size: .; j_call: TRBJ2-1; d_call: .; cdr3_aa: CANRPDSLYNEQFF; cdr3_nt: TGTGCCAACAGACCCGATAGCCTATACAATGAGCAGTTCTTC
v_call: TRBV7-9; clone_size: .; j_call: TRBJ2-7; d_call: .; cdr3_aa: CASSGNQRGEQYF; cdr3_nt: TGTGCCAGCAGCGGCAACCAACGGGGAGAGCAGTACTTC
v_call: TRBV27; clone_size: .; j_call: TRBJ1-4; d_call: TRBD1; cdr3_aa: CASSWLTGEKLFF; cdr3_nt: TGTGCCAGCAGCTGGTTGACAGGGGAAAAACTGTTTTTT
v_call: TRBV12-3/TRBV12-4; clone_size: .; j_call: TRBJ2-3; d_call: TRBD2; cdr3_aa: CAGRPSGLAGPTDMQYF; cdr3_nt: TGTGCCGGCAGACCCAGCGGCCTAGCGGGCCCCACAGATATGCAGTATTTT
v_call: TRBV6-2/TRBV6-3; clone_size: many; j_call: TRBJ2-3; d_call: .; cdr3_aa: CASSYSPGQSTDTQYF; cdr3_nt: TGTGCCAGCAGTTACTCCCCGGGACAAAGCACAGATACGCAGTATTTT